These T cell receptor beta chains were read from a single sample in a study of immune characterization of retroperitoneal liposarcoma. TCRdb re-called the PCR reads with MiXCR, one entry per CDR3 protein. The sample consists of several thousand distinct CDR3 sequences, more than 25% of them appearing once. Source material: blood. Receptors were obtained from a male donor with retroperitoneal liposarcoma. Each CDR3 is given without its conserved first and last residue. Each record gives: CDR3 length, V gene, CDR3 protein.

cdr3_length: 11
v_call: TRBV7-6
cdr3_aa: ASSLRQQETQF

cdr3_length: 12
v_call: TRBV6-1
cdr3_aa: ASMGGTVNTEAF

cdr3_length: 12
v_call: TRBV6-1
cdr3_aa: ASSAGDKRNTIY

cdr3_length: 13
v_call: TRBV7-2
cdr3_aa: ASSFGISSYNEQF

cdr3_length: 18
v_call: TRBV4-3
cdr3_aa: ASSQEGTMVGDVSGNTIY

cdr3_length: 12
v_call: TRBV6-8
cdr3_aa: ASSYSKLGGEQY

cdr3_length: 13
v_call: TRBV6-4
cdr3_aa: ASSLIAGGYNEQF

cdr3_length: 12
v_call: TRBV6-1
cdr3_aa: ASSEAGGHYEQF

cdr3_length: 13
v_call: TRBV7-2
cdr3_aa: ASSSGGGVAGSLI

cdr3_length: 13
v_call: TRBV6-1
cdr3_aa: ASSPQGSGRDEQY

cdr3_length: 13
v_call: TRBV30
cdr3_aa: AWSVRAGGVYGYT